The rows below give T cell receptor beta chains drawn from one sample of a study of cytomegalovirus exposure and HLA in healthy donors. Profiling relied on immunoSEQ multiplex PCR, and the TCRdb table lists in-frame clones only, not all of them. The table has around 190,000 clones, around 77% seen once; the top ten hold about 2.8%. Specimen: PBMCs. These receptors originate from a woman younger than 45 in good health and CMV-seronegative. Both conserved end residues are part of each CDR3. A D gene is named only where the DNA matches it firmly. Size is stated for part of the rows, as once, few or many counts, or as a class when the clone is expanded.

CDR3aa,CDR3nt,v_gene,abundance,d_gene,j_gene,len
CASRRPNQPQHF,TGTGCCAGCAGGCGCCCTAATCAGCCCCAGCATTTT,TRBV28,-,-,TRBJ1-5,12
CASRKIGAEAFF,TGTGCCAGCAGAAAAATCGGTGCTGAAGCTTTCTTT,TRBV2,few,-,TRBJ1-1,12
CASSSPGSYEQYF,TGTGCCAGCAGCTCGCCCGGCTCCTACGAGCAGTACTTC,TRBV11-2,-,-,TRBJ2-7,13
CATSLGRTGHNSPLHF,TGTGCCACCTCACTTGGCCGGACAGGTCATAATTCACCCCTCCACTTT,TRBV2,-,TRBD1,TRBJ1-6,16
CASSEGAPNTEAFF,TGCGCCAGCAGTGAGGGGGCCCCGAACACTGAAGCTTTCTTT,TRBV10-1,-,-,TRBJ1-1,14
CASSSRTGGFYEQYF,TGTGCCAGCAGTTCCAGGACAGGGGGGTTCTACGAGCAGTACTTC,TRBV27,-,TRBD1,TRBJ2-7,15
CASSDQGGNQPQHF,TGTGCCAGCAGTGACCAGGGAGGGAATCAGCCCCAGCATTTT,TRBV2,few,-,TRBJ1-5,14
CASSLDPGSSYEQYF,TGTGCCAGCAGCTTAGATCCGGGGAGCTCCTACGAGCAGTACTTC,TRBV11-2,-,-,TRBJ2-7,15
CASSLARASATNEKLFF,TGTGCCAGCAGCTTAGCCAGGGCCAGTGCAACTAATGAAAAACTGTTTTTT,TRBV7-8,-,-,TRBJ1-4,17
CASSSGRGELLVNEQFF,TGTGCCAGCAGTTCAGGCAGGGGTGAGCTGCTGGTCAATGAGCAGTTCTTC,TRBV27,-,-,TRBJ2-1,17
CASSEFGGGGKETQYF,TGCGCCAGCAGTGAGTTTGGCGGCGGGGGTAAAGAGACCCAGTACTTC,TRBV10-1,-,TRBD2,TRBJ2-5,16
CASSHGDRGTEAFF,TGCGCCAGCAGCCACGGAGACAGGGGAACTGAAGCTTTCTTT,TRBV4-1,-,TRBD1,TRBJ1-1,14
CASSQDPGALRANEKLFF,TGTGCCAGCAGCCAAGATCCAGGGGCGCTTAGAGCTAATGAAAAACTGTTTTTT,TRBV4-2,-,-,TRBJ1-4,18
CASSQDRITVETQYF,TGTGCCAGCAGCCAAGATCGAATCACTGTGGAGACCCAGTACTTC,TRBV14,-,-,TRBJ2-5,15
CASGYSILAGVRDEQFF,TGTGCTAGTGGCTACAGCATACTAGCGGGAGTGAGGGATGAGCAGTTCTTC,TRBV12-5,-,TRBD2,TRBJ2-1,17
CASSLEVRGMHGYTF,TGCGCCAGCAGCTTGGAAGTCAGGGGGATGCATGGCTACACCTTC,TRBV5-1,-,TRBD1,TRBJ1-2,15
CASSSRQGLYEQYF,TGTGCCAGCAGCTCCCGACAGGGGCTCTACGAGCAGTACTTC,TRBV7-2,-,TRBD1,TRBJ2-7,14
CATSSSLNQPQHF,TGTGCCACCAGCAGCTCCTTAAATCAGCCCCAGCATTTT,TRBV15,-,-,TRBJ1-5,13
CASNPNRGRSTEAFF,TGTGCCAGTAATCCGAACAGGGGGCGGAGCACTGAAGCTTTCTTT,TRBV19,-,TRBD1,TRBJ1-1,15
CASSQWEVRRSGANLEAFF,TGTGCCAGCAGCCAATGGGAGGTTCGACGTTCCGGGGCAAACCTCGAAGCTTTCTTT,TRBV16,-,-,TRBJ1-1,19
CASSLTTRRYEQYF,TGTGCCAGCAGCTTGACGACCCGGCGGTACGAGCAGTACTTC,TRBV5-6,-,-,TRBJ2-7,14
CASSIQGQGYYGYTF,TGTGCCAGTAGTATCCAGGGACAGGGATACTATGGCTACACCTTC,TRBV19,-,TRBD1,TRBJ1-2,15
CASSLGTGGPDTQYF,TGCGCCAGCAGCTTGGGGACAGGGGGACCAGATACGCAGTATTTT,TRBV5-1,-,TRBD1,TRBJ2-3,15
CASSVSGTSAFNEQFF,TGTGCCAGCAGCGTCTCCGGGACTAGCGCGTTCAATGAGCAGTTCTTC,TRBV9,-,TRBD2,TRBJ2-1,16
CASSQAGGNEQFF,TGTGCCAGCAGCCAAGCTGGAGGGAATGAGCAGTTCTTC,TRBV4-2,-,-,TRBJ2-1,13
CAWSPRGHISQPQHF,TGTGCCTGGAGTCCCCGGGGACATATCAGCCAGCCCCAGCATTTT,TRBV30,few,-,TRBJ1-5,15
CSARGGFSYEQYF,TGCAGCGCCCGAGGGGGTTTCTCCTACGAGCAGTACTTC,TRBV29-1,-,-,TRBJ2-7,13
CASSARLGGREKMSGELFF,TGTGCCAGCAGCGCCCGCCTGGGAGGGCGCGAAAAAATGTCCGGGGAGCTGTTTTTT,TRBV11-2,-,TRBD2,TRBJ2-2,19
CASSSTLAGGYNEQFF,TGTGCCAGCAGCTCCACCCTAGCGGGGGGGTACAATGAGCAGTTCTTC,TRBV13,once,TRBD2,TRBJ2-1,16
CASSSGGSGSYEQYF,TGTGCCAGCAGTAGCGGAGGGTCCGGGTCATACGAGCAGTACTTC,TRBV6-5,-,-,TRBJ2-7,15
CAISEQGRTEAFF,TGTGCCATCAGTGAGCAGGGCCGGACTGAAGCTTTCTTT,TRBV10-3,-,-,TRBJ1-1,13
CASSSLAGVPDTQYF,TGTGCCAGCAGCTCCCTAGCGGGGGTTCCAGATACGCAGTATTTT,TRBV7-2,-,TRBD2,TRBJ2-3,15
CASRRGIGGYTF,TGTGCCAGCAGAAGGGGAATAGGGGGCTACACCTTC,TRBV6-1,-,-,TRBJ1-2,12
CASSSQTSVYSYEQYF,TGCGCCAGCAGCTCTCAGACTAGCGTCTACTCCTACGAGCAGTACTTC,TRBV5-1,-,TRBD2,TRBJ2-7,16
CASSLWGSTDTQYF,TGTGCCAGCAGCTTATGGGGCAGCACAGATACGCAGTATTTT,TRBV7-3,-,-,TRBJ2-3,14
CASSEQTANGGGELFF,TGTGCCAGCAGTGAACAGACGGCAAACGGCGGGGGGGAGCTGTTTTTT,TRBV2,-,-,TRBJ2-2,16
CASSYYTGDRGPGYTF,TGTGCCAGCAGCTACTACACCGGGGACAGGGGGCCCGGCTACACCTTC,TRBV9,-,TRBD1,TRBJ1-2,16
CASRTPGGSYNEQFF,TGTGCCAGTCGAACTCCGGGGGGCTCCTACAATGAGCAGTTCTTC,TRBV19,-,TRBD2,TRBJ2-1,15
CASSSQDRGLQPQHF,TGTGCCAGCAGCTCTCAGGACAGGGGGCTTCAGCCCCAGCATTTT,TRBV7-9,-,TRBD1,TRBJ1-5,15
CASSDVPTYSNTGELFF,TGTGCCAGCAGTGATGTCCCCACCTACTCGAACACCGGGGAGCTGTTTTTT,TRBV6-1,-,-,TRBJ2-2,17
CASSLSAGGSKTQYF,TGTGCCAGCAGTTTATCGGCAGGGGGCTCAAAGACCCAGTACTTC,TRBV27,-,TRBD1,TRBJ2-5,15
CASSPAASNTEAFF,TGTGCCAGCTCCCCCGCGGCCTCGAACACTGAAGCTTTCTTT,TRBV7-8,-,-,TRBJ1-1,14
CASSLSGLAGLDEQFF,TGTGCCAGCAGTTTATCTGGACTAGCGGGACTCGATGAGCAGTTCTTC,TRBV27,once,TRBD2,TRBJ2-1,16
CASSVEGHNTEAFF,TGTGCCAGCAGCGTAGAGGGACACAACACTGAAGCTTTCTTT,TRBV9,once,-,TRBJ1-1,14
CASSIATSGGQETQYF,TGTGCCAGTAGTATCGCGACTAGCGGGGGGCAAGAGACCCAGTACTTC,TRBV19,-,TRBD2,TRBJ2-5,16
CASSDGPEGQMLAKNIQYF,TGTGCCAGCAGTGACGGCCCAGAGGGACAGATGCTAGCCAAAAACATTCAGTACTTC,TRBV6-4,-,TRBD1,TRBJ2-4,19
CASSGLAGYYEQYF,TGTGCCAGCAGCGGACTAGCGGGGTATTACGAGCAGTACTTC,TRBV6-1,-,TRBD2,TRBJ2-7,14
CASSLLAIQSYEQYF,TGTGCCAGCAGCCTACTAGCGATTCAATCCTACGAGCAGTACTTC,TRBV7-2,-,TRBD2,TRBJ2-7,15
CASRPGQASYEQYF,TGCGCCAGCAGGCCGGGACAGGCCTCCTACGAGCAGTACTTC,TRBV5-1,-,TRBD1,TRBJ2-7,14
CASSVDYGRNNEQFF,TGTGCCAGCAGCGTAGACTACGGGAGGAACAATGAGCAGTTCTTC,TRBV9,-,TRBD2,TRBJ2-1,15
CASSLFGGATDTQYF,TGTGCTAGCAGCTTGTTTGGGGGGGCAACAGATACGCAGTATTTT,TRBV7-7,-,-,TRBJ2-3,15
CASSYRGVYSDYGYTF,TGTGCCAGCAGTTACAGGGGGGTCTACTCGGACTATGGCTACACCTTC,TRBV13,-,TRBD1,TRBJ1-2,16
CASSPRGLAGGRSTDTQYF,TGTGCTAGCAGCCCCCGGGGACTAGCGGGGGGGCGGAGCACAGATACGCAGTATTTT,TRBV7-7,-,TRBD2,TRBJ2-3,19